One sample yielded the 16 T cell receptor beta chains listed below, sequenced in a study of blood T cells in healthy people across ages. For the second PCR, which ran for roughly 6 to 11 cycles, a sample-barcoded 5' primer and a J-beta primer mix were used. TCRdb re-called the 5' RACE reads with MiXCR, one entry per CDR3 protein. In the table there are some 780,000 distinct CDR3 sequences, roughly three fifths of which are singletons. Sample: blood. Source of these receptors: a man aged 40-50 years in good health.

This clonotype appeared a few times. The chain links TRBV20-1 to TRBJ2-3; D gene unclear. The V end was cut by 5 bases, the J end by 6 bases, with 15 bases between. Germline V gene data show CDR1 as DFQATT and CDR2 as SNEGSKA (reference sequence). The length of the CDR3 is 13 residues. As DNA, the CDR3 is TGCAGTGCTCCACTGAATATGAGGGATACGCAGTATTTT. Protein: CSAPLNMRDTQYF.

CDR3 coding DNA: TGCAGTGCTAGAGAGGACGGGACTAGCGTCTACAATGAGCAGTTCTTC. Protein product: CSAREDGTSVYNEQFF. V gene TRBV20-1 combines with J gene TRBJ2-1; 10 bases are a match to TRBD2. After removal of 0 bases from V and 3 bases from J, the junction contained 5 bases not matched to a gene. CDR1 and CDR2 from the germline V gene are DFQATT and SNEGSKA (reference sequence). The CDR3 covers 16 residues.

This clonotype has just a few counts. This chain joins TRBV27 and TRBJ2-3, with D unresolved. The CDR3 covers 14 residues. Germline CDR1 MNHEY, CDR2 SMNVEV (reference sequence). V dropped 6 bases and J dropped 2 bases, with 12 bases sitting between them. The CDR3 DNA reads as TGTGCCAGCAGCACCGGGTTACCCACAGATACGCAGTATTTT. Translating it yields CASSTGLPTDTQYF.

The chain employs TRBV27 and TRBJ1-6; D is unclear. This CDR3 is built from 14 residues. The germline V gene has CDR1 MNHEY and CDR2 SMNVEV (reference sequence). Trimming pared 3 bases from V and 9 bases from J, leaving 12 bases between. As DNA, the CDR3 is TGTGCCAGCAGTTTTGGAGGGTACATTTCACCCCTCCACTTT. This translates into CASSFGGYISPLHF.

The CDR3 DNA follows: TGCAGCGTGCCGGACCCGCGTACCTCCTACGAGCAGTACTTC. Its translation: CSVPDPRTSYEQYF. The rearrangement joins TRBV29-1 to TRBJ2-7, with D unresolved. The V gene's germline CDR1 is SQVTM and CDR2 ANQGSEA. With 6 bases removed from V and 0 bases from J, the gap between germline ends came to 15 bases. CDR3 length: 14 residues.

The CDR3 loop reads CATQDRSVDTEAFF. The CDR3 nucleotides read TGTGCCACCCAGGACAGGTCGGTGGACACTGAAGCTTTCTTT. The V gene is TRBV10-3, the J gene TRBJ1-1, with TRBD1 matching 7 bases. Germline assignment: CDR1 ENHRY and CDR2 SYGVKD. The CDR3 length is 14 residues. With V trimmed by 10 bases and J by 3 bases, 11 bases remained unmatched.

The chain joins TRBV20-1 to TRBJ2-2; 10 nucleotides line up with TRBD1. Unmatched junction bases numbered 9, after V lost 6 bases and J lost 5 bases. This CDR3 is 15 amino acids long. Germline CDR1 is DFQATT and CDR2 is SNEGSKA (reference sequence). The CDR3 DNA sequence: TGCAGTGCGATACCCGGGACAGGGGTTACCGGGGAGCTGTTTTTT. Its translation is CSAIPGTGVTGELFF.

The chain has TRBV5-1 and TRBJ1-2; 7 bases are shared with TRBD1. J was trimmed by 8 bases and V by 0 bases; bases with no gene match: 7. CDR3 length equals 14 residues. The germline V gene encodes CDR1 SGHRS and CDR2 YFSETQ. This CDR3 reads CASSLEQGLYGYTF. Here the CDR3 DNA reads TGCGCCAGCAGCTTGGAACAGGGGTTATACGGCTACACCTTC.

The V and J genes are TRBV20-1 and TRBJ2-4; D may match TRBD1 or TRBD2 (5 bases each). V dropped 0 bases and J dropped 8 bases, with 17 bases sitting between them. The CDR3 runs 15 residues. Germline-derived CDR1 and CDR2 are DFQATT and SNEGSKA (reference sequence). CDR3: CSARDLRLLGDIQYF. For the CDR3, the DNA is TGCAGTGCTAGAGATCTTAGACTTCTGGGGGACATTCAGTACTTC.

The CDR3 sequence is CASSPRERGRETQYF. The DNA of the CDR3 is TGTGCCAGCAGCCCAAGGGAGAGGGGGAGGGAGACCCAGTACTTC. The chain carries TRBV7-3 and TRBJ2-5; D tentatively reads TRBD1 or TRBD2 (6 bases each). V was pared by 5 bases and J by 5 bases, with 18 bases between. This CDR3 region has 15 residues. The germline CDR1 and CDR2 sequences are SGHTA and FQGTGA.

This clonotype has only a few counts. A much larger clone is a single base away; this may be a read error. The V gene is TRBV28, the J gene TRBJ2-7; D gene uncertain. Gene TRBJ2-5 matches the end of the DNA better, so the J call may be wrong. CDR3 length: 11 residues. Per the germline V gene, CDR1 is MDHEN and CDR2 is SYDVKM. CDR3 in DNA: TGTGCCAGCAGTTTTGCGGAGACCCAGTACTTC. Translation: CASSFAETQYF.

The J gene is TRBJ2-7, the V gene TRBV20-1; 13 positions match TRBD2. The end of the DNA aligns better with TRBJ2-1, so the J call may be wrong. Germline V gene data show CDR1 as DFQATT and CDR2 as SNEGSKA (reference sequence). CDR3 size: 17 residues. CDR3 loop: CSARFVARTSGGDEQFF. The CDR3 bases are TGCAGTGCTAGGTTTGTCGCCAGGACTAGCGGGGGCGATGAGCAGTTCTTC.

V and J are TRBV7-9 and TRBJ2-7, with no clear D. The germline V gene encodes CDR1 SEHNR and CDR2 FQNEAQ (reference sequence). The germline V and J ends were trimmed by 4 bases and 0 bases, with 10 bases remaining between them. The CDR3 spans 14 residues. The CDR3 reads CASSSRKSSYEQYF. CDR3 nucleotide sequence: TGTGCCAGCAGCTCGAGAAAGAGCTCCTACGAGCAGTACTTC.

This clonotype is a singleton in its sample. The chain recombines TRBV7-9 with TRBJ1-2, with TRBD1 identical over 9 bases. The CDR3 covers 14 residues. Germline-derived CDR1 and CDR2 are SEHNR and FQNEAQ (reference sequence). Unmatched junction bases numbered 6, after V lost 2 bases and J lost 8 bases. CDR3 sequence reads: CASSLTGGAGGYTF. CDR3 sequence (DNA): TGTGCCAGCAGCTTAACAGGGGGCGCCGGGGGCTACACCTTC.

Turning to this clonotype: Just one base apart from a much larger clone, this may be a read error. The rearrangement joins TRBV5-1 to TRBJ2-1, with 9 nucleotides matching TRBD2. This CDR3 has 15 residues. Germline V gives CDR1 SGHRS, CDR2 YFSETQ. CDR3 bases: TGCGCCGGCAGCTGGCGGGAGGGTATTTACAATGAGCAGTTCTTC. This encodes CAGSWREGIYNEQFF.

This clonotype was seen a few times. The gene calls are TRBV5-1 and TRBJ2-2; 8 bases agree with TRBD1. The CDR3 loop spans 16 amino acids. V lost 0 bases to trimming and J lost 8 bases; unmatched junction nucleotides: 9. CDR1 SGHRS and CDR2 YFSETQ come from the germline V gene. The CDR3 reads CASSLAGDRRRGELFF. For the CDR3, the DNA is TGCGCCAGCAGCTTGGCCGGGGACAGGCGGCGAGGGGAGCTGTTTTTT.